A single sample gave rise to the 16 T cell receptor beta chains below, sequenced in a study of control samples from healthy donors and cancer patients. The data were produced by immunoSEQ multiplex PCR, yet TCRdb's version contains in-frame clones alone and is incomplete. This repertoire shows 100,000 to 150,000 clones, over 80% found once; its top ten account for 2.1%. The specimen was blood. The receptors stem from a woman in her 50s in good health.

The V and J genes are TRBV25-1 and TRBJ1-4, with TRBD1 matching 7 bases. J lost 7 bases, V lost 7 bases, and 6 bases had no gene match. This CDR3 is built from 13 residues. In germline, CDR1 is MGHDK, CDR2 SYGVNS. Here the CDR3 DNA reads TGTGCCAGCACCCCCGGGACAGTTGAAAAACTGTTTTTT. Translating gives CASTPGTVEKLFF.

The V gene is TRBV19, the J gene TRBJ2-5; a possible D gene is TRBD1 (5 bases). The V and J ends lost 3 bases and 4 bases respectively, with 15 bases between them. CDR1 is LNHDA, CDR2 SQIVND, per germline (reference sequence). This CDR3 is built from 15 residues. This CDR3 is CASSIGGRVGETQYF. The CDR3 DNA sequence: TGTGCCAGTAGTATTGGTGGCAGGGTTGGAGAGACCCAGTACTTC.

This chain uses TRBV6-5 with TRBJ2-7; TRBD1 matches 9 bases. Germline lookup yields CDR1 MNHEY and CDR2 SVGAGI. The CDR3 consists of 14 residues. V shed 5 bases and J 1 base; nucleotides not matched to a gene: 3. The CDR3 loop is CASSRQGGSYEQYF. CDR3 DNA: TGTGCCAGCAGTAGACAGGGGGGATCCTACGAGCAGTACTTC.

This chain joins TRBV5-5 and TRBJ2-5, with D tentatively TRBD2 (6 bases). The CDR3 is made up of 14 amino acids. Germline assignment: CDR1 SGHKS and CDR2 YYEKEE (reference sequence). Deletions cut 3 bases from V and 4 bases from J, with 13 bases between. CDR3 DNA sequence: TGTGCCAGCAGCTGGCGGGACCCTGGAGAGACCCAGTACTTC. Translating it yields CASSWRDPGETQYF.

V gene TRBV14 combines with J gene TRBJ2-3; no firm D call. CDR1 is SGHDN and CDR2 is FVKESK in the germline V gene. Trimming stripped 2 bases from V and 1 base from J, with 7 bases between. There are 14 residues in the CDR3. The CDR3 DNA reads TGTGCCAGCAGCCAACACGCGGGCACAGATACGCAGTATTTT. Its translation: CASSQHAGTDTQYF.

J is TRBJ1-5 and V is TRBV19, with D maybe TRBD1 (6 bases). Trimming cost V 3 bases and J 0 bases, with 9 bases left between them. The CDR3 covers 15 residues. Germline loops: CDR1 LNHDA, CDR2 SQIVND (reference sequence). CDR3 nucleotide sequence: TGTGCCAGTAGTATGGGACACTATAGCAATCAGCCCCAGCATTTT. This sequence encodes CASSMGHYSNQPQHF.

This sequence joins TRBV14 and TRBJ1-1; no clear D gene. Germline CDR1 reads SGHDN; CDR2 reads FVKESK. The CDR3 length is 15 residues. V was cut by 3 bases and J by 1 base, with 12 bases left in between. The CDR3 loop reads CASSHKWGANTEAFF. The CDR3 DNA reads TGTGCCAGCAGCCATAAATGGGGAGCGAACACTGAAGCTTTCTTT.

The chain links TRBV11-1 to TRBJ1-2; D not resolved. CDR3 length equals 13 residues. CDR1 and CDR2 (germline): SGHAT, FQDESV (reference sequence). Trimming shortened V by 5 bases and J by 0 bases, and 7 bases separated the two germline ends. CDR3 residues: CASSVGTNYGYTF. CDR3 bases: TGTGCCAGCAGCGTTGGGACTAACTATGGCTACACCTTC.

This chain joins TRBV27 and TRBJ1-5; possible D gene TRBD1, 5 bases. CDR1 is MNHEY, CDR2 SMNVEV, per germline (reference sequence). The CDR3 is 14 residues long. V lost 0 bases to trimming and J lost 6 bases, with 9 bases between them. CDR3 DNA sequence: TGTGCCAGCAGTTTATCACGGGGCGGTCAGCCCCAGCATTTT. Its protein product is CASSLSRGGQPQHF.

The rearrangement joins TRBV5-6 to TRBJ1-2, with 10 bases fitting TRBD1. The CDR3 length is 14 residues. Germline CDR1 is SGHDT and CDR2 is YYEEEE. Trimming removed 4 bases from V and 5 bases from J; junction bases left unmatched: 5. DNA for the CDR3: TGTGCCAGCAGCCTACCGGACAGGGGGTATGGCTACACCTTC. Translating it yields CASSLPDRGYGYTF.

This chain links TRBV2 with TRBJ1-2, with 10 bases identical to TRBD1. The CDR3 loop spans 12 amino acids. The ends lost 6 bases at V and 5 bases at J; junction bases unmatched: 0. Germline CDR1 is SNHLY and CDR2 is FYNNEI. The CDR3 protein is CASRGQGYGYTF. Here the CDR3 DNA reads TGTGCCAGCAGGGGACAGGGGTATGGCTACACCTTC.

This chain uses TRBV30 with TRBJ1-2; D is perhaps TRBD1 (5 bases). V lost 0 bases and J 12 bases, leaving 20 bases between the germline ends. Germline CDR1 reads GTSNPN; CDR2 reads SVGIG (reference sequence). CDR3 length: 14 residues. The CDR3 coding sequence is TGTGCCTGGAGTGTAAGACAGTCATCGCCGATGGACACCTTC. Its protein product is CAWSVRQSSPMDTF.

DNA of the CDR3: TGCGCCAGCAGTAAGACGGAGAACACTGAAGCTTTCTTT. This gives the protein CASSKTENTEAFF. The chain recombines TRBV10-2 with TRBJ1-1, with D hard to call. The CDR3 totals 13 residues. CDR1 WSHSY and CDR2 SAAADI come from the germline V gene. V was pared by 5 bases and J by 1 base, with 8 bases between.

The genes are TRBV10-3 and TRBJ1-1; tentative D call: TRBD1 (5 bases). V was clipped by 6 bases and J by 5 bases, with 16 bases between them. Per germline, CDR1 ENHRY and CDR2 SYGVKD. This CDR3 is built from 14 residues. CDR3 sequence (DNA): TGTGCCATCAGGGGGGGACGGCGAGGGACTGAAGCTTTCTTT. The encoded protein is CAIRGGRRGTEAFF.

CDR3 in DNA: TGTGCCAGCAGTCCGCCTGGGGGGATGGGTGAATCCTATGGCTACACCTTC. Its protein product is CASSPPGGMGESYGYTF. The chain recombines TRBV3-1 (or the pseudogene TRBV3-2) with TRBJ1-2, with D possibly being TRBD1 (5 bases). The V end lost 6 bases, the J end lost 4 bases, and 24 bases lay between the germline ends. The CDR3 consists of 17 residues. The germline CDR1 and CDR2 sequences are LGHDT and YNNKEL (reference sequence).

V usage is TRBV19 and J usage is TRBJ1-2; TRBD1 agrees at 9 bases. Looked up from germline, CDR1 is LNHDA and CDR2 is SQIVND (reference sequence). The CDR3 runs 15 residues. With V trimmed by 5 bases and J by 1 base, 5 bases remained unmatched. CDR3 sequence reads: CASSLGTGINYGYTF. The DNA of the CDR3 is TGTGCCAGTAGTCTCGGGACAGGGATTAACTATGGCTACACCTTC.